These T cell receptor beta chains were read from a single sample in a study of breast tumors, draining lymph nodes, adjacent tissues. TCRdb itself ran the multiplex PCR reads through MiXCR, one entry per CDR3 protein. The sample shows around 290,000 distinct CDR3 sequences, 30% to 35% of them seen only once. The sequencing input was axillary lymph node tissue. These receptors originate from a female donor with breast cancer. Some clones in this sample may be carry-over from other donors' samples. Each CDR3 is given with its conserved first and last residue. Fields, in order: CDR3 DNA, CDR3 protein, V gene, D gene, J gene, clone size. A D gene is named only where the DNA matches it firmly. Clone size appears in some rows only: once, few, many, or a class for an expanded clone.

CDR3 DNA: TGCGCCAGCAGTGATACAGGATCACGTCTTGGCTACACCTTC; CDR3 protein: CASSDTGSRLGYTF; V gene: TRBV10-2; D gene: NA; J gene: TRBJ1-2; clone size: NA
CDR3 DNA: TGTGCCAGCAGCTTAGATGTTGGGGGGACCCAGTACTTC; CDR3 protein: CASSLDVGGTQYF; V gene: TRBV11-3; D gene: NA; J gene: TRBJ2-5; clone size: many
CDR3 DNA: TGTGCCACCAAAAACAGGGAGGGTTACACAGATACGCAGTATTTT; CDR3 protein: CATKNREGYTDTQYF; V gene: TRBV2; D gene: NA; J gene: TRBJ2-3; clone size: many
CDR3 DNA: TGTGCCAGCAGCTCGGATTTTTCCCCCCTCCACTTT; CDR3 protein: CASSSDFSPLHF; V gene: TRBV5-4; D gene: NA; J gene: TRBJ1-6; clone size: NA
CDR3 DNA: TGCAGTGCGCCCCGGACAGGAGGCTACAATGAGCAGTTCTTC; CDR3 protein: CSAPRTGGYNEQFF; V gene: TRBV20-1; D gene: TRBD1; J gene: TRBJ2-1; clone size: many
CDR3 DNA: TGTGCCTTCGGGACACCCTTGCGCCGCCCTAAAGAGACCCAGTACTTC; CDR3 protein: CAFGTPLRRPKETQYF; V gene: TRBV30; D gene: NA; J gene: TRBJ2-5; clone size: NA
CDR3 DNA: TGTGCCAGCAGGAACTCCGGGACAGGGGGCGGAGATGAGCAGTTCTTC; CDR3 protein: CASRNSGTGGGDEQFF; V gene: TRBV12-3/TRBV12-4; D gene: TRBD1; J gene: TRBJ2-1; clone size: NA
CDR3 DNA: TGCAGTGCTAGAGATAGACAGGGTGGGACCCAGTACTTC; CDR3 protein: CSARDRQGGTQYF; V gene: TRBV20-1; D gene: TRBD1; J gene: TRBJ2-5; clone size: NA
CDR3 DNA: TGTGCCAGCAGTTTATCTCCGGGACACCTCCAAGGGGGTTTATCCTACGAGCAGTACTTC; CDR3 protein: CASSLSPGHLQGGLSYEQYF; V gene: TRBV12-3/TRBV12-4; D gene: NA; J gene: TRBJ2-7; clone size: NA
CDR3 DNA: TGTGCCAGCAGTGACTCGGGTGGGAGATGGGATACGCAGTATTTT; CDR3 protein: CASSDSGGRWDTQYF; V gene: TRBV6-2/TRBV6-3; D gene: NA; J gene: TRBJ2-3; clone size: NA